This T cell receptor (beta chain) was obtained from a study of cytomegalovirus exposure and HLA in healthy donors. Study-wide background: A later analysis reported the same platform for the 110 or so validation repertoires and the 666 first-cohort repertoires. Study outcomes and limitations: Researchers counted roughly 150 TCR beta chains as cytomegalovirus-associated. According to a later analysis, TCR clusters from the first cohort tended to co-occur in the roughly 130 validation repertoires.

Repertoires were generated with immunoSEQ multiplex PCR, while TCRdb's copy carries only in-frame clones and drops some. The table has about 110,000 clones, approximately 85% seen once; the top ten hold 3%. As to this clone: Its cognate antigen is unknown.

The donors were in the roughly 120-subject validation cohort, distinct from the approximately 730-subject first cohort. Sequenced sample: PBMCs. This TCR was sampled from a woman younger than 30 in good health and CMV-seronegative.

CDR3 sequence reads: CATSREAGIGNEQFF. The CDR3 region has the DNA TGTGCCACCAGCAGAGAAGCGGGGATAGGAAATGAGCAGTTCTTC. V gene TRBV15 combines with J gene TRBJ2-1; 7 positions match TRBD2. V was pared by 0 bases and J by 7 bases, with 6 bases of the junction left unmatched. The CDR3 is 15 amino acids. CDR1 is LNHNV, CDR2 YYDKDF, per germline (reference sequence).